This TCR beta chain originates from a study of blood T cells in healthy people across ages. This CDR3 has 13 residues. Per germline, CDR1 SEHNR and CDR2 FQNEAQ (reference sequence). V was clipped by 4 bases and J by 3 bases, with 10 bases between them. With a J-beta primer mix and a sample-barcoded 5' primer, a second PCR ran about 7 to 12 cycles. MiXCR, run by TCRdb on the 5' RACE reads, gives a single entry per CDR3 protein. In the table there are about 640,000 distinct CDR3 sequences, around 54% of which are singletons. The specimen was blood. This sequence was found in a man aged 55 to 69 in good health. The chain links TRBV7-9 to TRBJ2-7; D might be TRBD1 (6 bases). CDR3 residues: CASSSRQDYEQYF. The CDR3 DNA sequence: TGTGCCAGCAGCTCTAGACAGGACTACGAGCAGTACTTC. The variable domain in full, completed from reference TRBV7-9 and TRBJ2-7, reads DTGVSQNPRHKITKRGQNVTFRCDPISEHNRLYWYRQTLGQGPEFLTYFQNEAQLEKSRLLSDRFSAERPKGSFSTLEIQRTEQGDSAMYLCASSSRQDYEQYFGPGTRLTVT.